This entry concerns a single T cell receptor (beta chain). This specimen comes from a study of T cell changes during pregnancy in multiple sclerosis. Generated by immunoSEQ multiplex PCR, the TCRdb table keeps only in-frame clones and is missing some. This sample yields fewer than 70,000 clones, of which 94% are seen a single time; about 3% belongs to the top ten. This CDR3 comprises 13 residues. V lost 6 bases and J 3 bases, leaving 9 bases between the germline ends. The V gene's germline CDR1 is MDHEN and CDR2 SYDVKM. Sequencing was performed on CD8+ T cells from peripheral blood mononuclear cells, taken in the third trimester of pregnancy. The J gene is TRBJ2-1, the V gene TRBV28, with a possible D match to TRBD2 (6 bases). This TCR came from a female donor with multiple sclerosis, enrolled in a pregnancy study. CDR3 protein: CASRAGIYNEQFF. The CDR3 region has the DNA TGTGCCAGCAGGGCGGGAATCTACAATGAGCAGTTCTTC.